The present entry profiles one T cell receptor (beta chain) with its context. Under the authors' procedure: From reference gene primer amplification, estimates of nucleated cell counts were derived. Assay: immunoSEQ multiplex PCR; the TCRdb copy retains only in-frame clones and omits some. D and trimming come from the DNA, and the V and J calls and clone size come from that table. This sample has tens of thousands of clones, with 75% to 95% found just once. This entry comes from a study of blood T cell repertoires in COVID-19. This CDR3 has 18 residues. The germline V gene encodes CDR1 SQVTM and CDR2 ANQGSEA. The V gene end was trimmed by 2 bases and the J gene end by 0 bases; junction bases not matched to a gene: 9.

The V call is TRBV29-1, the J call TRBJ2-1, with TRBD2 matching 11 bases. The TCR comes from a woman older than 75 with active COVID-19. Material for sequencing was peripheral blood. The CDR3, as DNA: TGCAGCGTTGAACCTGGGACTAGCGGACTGAGCTCCTACAATGAGCAGTTCTTC. Translation: CSVEPGTSGLSSYNEQFF.